Presented here are 16 T cell receptor beta chains from one specimen sequenced in a study of CXCR3-negative and CXCR3-positive naive CD8 T cells. Their recognized antigens are unknown. Study findings and constraints: CXCR3-negative naive cells had less hydrophobic TRB CDR3s than did CXCR3-positive naive cells.

5' RACE with UMI labels generated the TRB cDNA libraries. TCRdb reprocessed the 5' RACE reads and keeps a single row for each CDR3 protein, giving no DNA. The sample's table shows roughly 63,000 distinct CDR3 sequences. Input material: naive CXCR3+ CD8+ T cells from blood. The sample's subset: CD45RO-CCR7+CD27+CD95- naive CD8+ T cells expressing CXCR3 (TNR3+). The receptors here all came from a human donor in good health. Some clones in this sample may be carry-over from other donors' samples.

J is TRBJ2-5 and V is TRBV20-1; no DNA is available, so the TRBD2 call from TCRdb remains unchecked. The CDR3 extends over 17 amino acids. From germline, CDR1 is DFQATT and CDR2 SNEGSKA (reference sequence). Here the CDR3 reads CSAQGPGALGGRETQYF.

The V call is TRBV29-1, the J call TRBJ1-5. The CDR3 is 13 amino acids. Looked up from germline, CDR1 is SQVTM and CDR2 is ANQGSEA. This CDR3 reads CSVVFRNNQPQHF.

This chain links TRBV7-9 with TRBJ1-1. Per the germline V gene, CDR1 is SEHNR and CDR2 is FQNEAQ (reference sequence). The length of the CDR3 is 12 residues. The CDR3 here is CASSSWDFQAFF.

The rearrangement uses TRBV29-1 and TRBJ2-2; absent DNA, TCRdb's TRBD1 call cannot be checked. The CDR3 has 16 residues. Per germline, CDR1 SQVTM and CDR2 ANQGSEA. CDR3: CSAILPGFVGAGELFF.

The rearrangement joins TRBV4-1 to TRBJ2-7. The germline gives CDR1 MGHRA, CDR2 YSYEKL. The CDR3 sequence is 13 residues long. CDR3 protein: CASSHLIGYEQYF.

The genes are TRBV21-1 and TRBJ2-7; the D call of TRBD1 rests on TCRdb alone, since no DNA is present to check it. TRBV21-1 is listed as a pseudogene. The CDR3 is 15 amino acids. CDR3 in amino acids: CASSPQTGIVCEQYF.

The chain uses TRBV3-1 and TRBJ2-2; lacking DNA, the TRBD2 call made by TCRdb goes unchecked. Germline lookup yields CDR1 LGHDT and CDR2 YNNKEL (reference sequence). The CDR3 runs to 18 residues. This CDR3 reads CASSQEPIRGLNTGELFF. The full variable domain, rest sourced from reference TRBV3-1 and TRBJ2-2, is DTAVSQTPKYLVTQMGNDKSIKCEQNLGHDTMYWYKQDSKKFLKIMFSYNNKELIINETVPNRFSPKSPDKAHLNLHINSLELGDSAVYFCASSQEPIRGLNTGELFFGEGSRLTVL.

The rearrangement uses TRBV5-4 and TRBJ2-7; TCRdb reports TRBD1, a call that lacks DNA to check it against. Germline V gene data show CDR1 as SGHNT and CDR2 as YYREEE (reference sequence). This CDR3 is 21 amino acids long. CDR3: CASSIYLCSVAGGLDSYEQYF.

J is TRBJ1-2 and V is TRBV7-9; TCRdb returns TRBD1, unconfirmable since there is no DNA. The CDR3 runs to 15 residues. The germline CDR1 and CDR2 sequences are SEHNR and FQNEAQ (reference sequence). The CDR3 sequence: CASSPVGQINYGYTF.

The genes are TRBV6-2 or TRBV6-3 and TRBJ2-7. The germline CDR1 and CDR2 sequences are MNHEY and SVGEGT. This CDR3 spans 13 amino acids. The CDR3 sequence is CASSYRDYYEQYF.

The chain uses TRBV11-1 and TRBJ2-1; TCRdb returns TRBD1, unconfirmable since there is no DNA. Germline V gene sequence: CDR1 SGHAT, CDR2 FQDESV (reference sequence). This CDR3 contains 14 residues. The CDR3 reads CASSRRTGHNEQFF.

The chain carries TRBV7-2 and TRBJ2-7; TCRdb proposes TRBD1, but this gene call is untestable without DNA. The CDR3 consists of 16 residues. CDR1 is SGHTA, CDR2 FQGNSA, per germline. This CDR3 reads CASSLNAGVSSYEQYF.

The chain uses TRBV2 and TRBJ2-1; the D call of TRBD2 rests on TCRdb alone, since no DNA is present to check it. The CDR3 length is 14 residues. Germline V gives CDR1 SNHLY, CDR2 FYNNEI. CDR3 sequence reads: CASHWTSGIDEQFF.

This chain links TRBV12-3 or TRBV12-4 with TRBJ2-5; TCRdb designates TRBD1, a call that cannot be tested without DNA. The CDR3 is 11 residues long. The CDR3 is CASSTGETQYF.

J is TRBJ1-5 and V is TRBV2. The CDR3 totals 14 residues. Per germline, CDR1 SNHLY and CDR2 FYNNEI. This chain's CDR3 is CASSDGDSNQPQHF.

The chain recombines TRBV5-1 with TRBJ2-1; TCRdb's assignment of TRBD1 cannot be checked, as there is no DNA. Germline assignment: CDR1 SGHRS and CDR2 YFSETQ. The CDR3 loop spans 15 amino acids. CDR3 in amino acids: CASSLVGQALREQFF.